This T cell receptor beta chain was observed in a study of T cell repertoires in cytomegalovirus infection. Study findings and constraints: Based on cumulative public TCR beta family frequency, carriers of CMV plus the relevant HLA were identified.

MiXCR was run by TCRdb on the reads, yielding one entry per CDR3 protein. The sample has a few hundred thousand distinct CDR3 sequences; almost 30% are singletons. CDR1 and CDR2 from the germline V gene are SGHDN and FVKESK. The CDR3 is made up of 13 amino acids. V was clipped by 4 bases and J by 4 bases, with 11 bases between them. On this clonotype: Its target is not known.

This receptor was obtained from a human donor in good health (CMV status not recorded). Some clones in this sample may be carry-over from other donors' samples. Sequencing used cultured PBMCs, obtained from culture after CMV antigen stimulation. The chain uses TRBV14 and TRBJ2-7; no definite D call. CDR3 sequence: CASSLNMDYEQYF. CDR3 nucleotides: TGTGCCAGCAGCCTCAACATGGATTACGAGCAGTACTTC.